This T cell receptor (beta chain) was captured by sequencing in a study of beta chain features in type 1 diabetes. Study-level findings and limits: Within patients, naive, central memory and Treg TCRB repertoires seemed more similar than within healthy donors. Insertion counts at VDJ junctions were lower in type 1 diabetes patients, who also showed more deletions there. TCRB CDR3 length was moderately but significantly reduced in all four CD4+ subsets of Type 1 diabetes patients.

CDR3 length equals 16 residues. V lost 6 bases, J lost 0 bases, and 18 bases lay in between. Germline-derived CDR1 and CDR2 are KGHSH and LQKENI. As every portion of the isolated RNA was reverse transcribed, the sequencing read expressed TCRB transcripts. Naive, central memory and regulatory T cell samples came to a mean of approximately 3.6 million reads. Sequenced by immunoSEQ multiplex PCR; TCRdb stores in-frame clones only, minus some. The sample records about 340,000 clones, approximately 13% being singletons. Notes on this clone: Its target is not known.

Purity of each sorted population was above 95%. The receptor was isolated from a young woman with type 1 diabetes. The chain carries TRBV18 and TRBJ2-7; D is unresolved. The sample was naive CD4+ T cells from blood. The CDR3 bases are TGTGCCAGCTCCCGATACGACACTCACCTCTCCTACGAGCAGTACTTC. Translating it yields CASSRYDTHLSYEQYF. The full variable domain, its missing parts supplied by reference TRBV18 and TRBJ2-7, is NAGVMQNPRHLVRRRGQEARLRCSPMKGHSHVYWYRQLPEEGLKFMVYLQKENIIDESGMPKERFSAEFPKEGPSILRIQQVVRGDSAAYFCASSRYDTHLSYEQYFGPGTRLTVT.